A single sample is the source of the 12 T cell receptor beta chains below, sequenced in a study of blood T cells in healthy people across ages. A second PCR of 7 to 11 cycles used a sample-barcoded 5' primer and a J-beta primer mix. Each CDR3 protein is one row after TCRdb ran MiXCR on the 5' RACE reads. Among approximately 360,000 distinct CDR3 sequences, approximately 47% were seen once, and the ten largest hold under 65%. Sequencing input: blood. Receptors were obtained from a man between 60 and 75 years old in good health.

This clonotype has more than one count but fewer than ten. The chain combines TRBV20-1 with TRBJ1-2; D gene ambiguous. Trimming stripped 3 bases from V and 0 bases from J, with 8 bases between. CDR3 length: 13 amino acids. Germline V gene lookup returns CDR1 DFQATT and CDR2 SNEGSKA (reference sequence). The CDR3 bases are TGCAGTGCTAGGGGCAGCTCTAACTATGGCTACACCTTC. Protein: CSARGSSNYGYTF.

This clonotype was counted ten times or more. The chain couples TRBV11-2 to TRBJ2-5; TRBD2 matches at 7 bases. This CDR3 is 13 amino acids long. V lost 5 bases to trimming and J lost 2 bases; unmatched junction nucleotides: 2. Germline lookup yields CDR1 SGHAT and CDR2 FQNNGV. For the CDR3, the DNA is TGTGCCAGCAGCCAGGGACTACAAGAGACCCAGTACTTC. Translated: CASSQGLQETQYF.

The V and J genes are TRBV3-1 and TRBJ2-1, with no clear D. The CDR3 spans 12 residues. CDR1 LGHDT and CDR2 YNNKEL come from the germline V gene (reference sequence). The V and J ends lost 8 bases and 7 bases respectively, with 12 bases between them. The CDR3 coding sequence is TGTGCCAGCGCTTCGCGGATAAATGAGCAGTTCTTC. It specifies CASASRINEQFF.

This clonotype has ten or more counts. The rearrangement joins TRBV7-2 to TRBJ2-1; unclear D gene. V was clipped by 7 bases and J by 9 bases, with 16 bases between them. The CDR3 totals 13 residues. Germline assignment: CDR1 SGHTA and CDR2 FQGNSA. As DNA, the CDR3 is TGTGCCAGCACCCCACCCACTAAGCGTGAGCAGTTCTTC. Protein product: CASTPPTKREQFF.

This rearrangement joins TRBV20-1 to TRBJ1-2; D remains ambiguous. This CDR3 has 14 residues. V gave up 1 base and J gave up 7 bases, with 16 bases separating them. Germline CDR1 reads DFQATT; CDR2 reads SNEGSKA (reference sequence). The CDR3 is CSARVPTGRTGYTF. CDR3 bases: TGCAGTGCTAGAGTCCCAACCGGTAGAACTGGCTACACCTTC.

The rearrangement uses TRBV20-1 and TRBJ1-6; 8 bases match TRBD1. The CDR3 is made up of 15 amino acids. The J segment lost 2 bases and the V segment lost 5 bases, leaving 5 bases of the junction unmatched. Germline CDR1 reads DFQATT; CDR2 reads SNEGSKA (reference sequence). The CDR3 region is CSALGQGPYNSPLHF. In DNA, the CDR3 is TGCAGTGCTCTCGGACAGGGACCCTATAATTCACCCCTCCACTTT.

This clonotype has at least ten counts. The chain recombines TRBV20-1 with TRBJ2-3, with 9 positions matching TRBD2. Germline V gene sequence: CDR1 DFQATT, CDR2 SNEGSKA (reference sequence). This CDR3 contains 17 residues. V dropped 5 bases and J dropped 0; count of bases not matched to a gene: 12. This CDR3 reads CSAAPGGGAPSTDTQYF. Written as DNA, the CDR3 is TGCAGTGCTGCACCCGGCGGGGGGGCACCTAGCACAGATACGCAGTATTTT.

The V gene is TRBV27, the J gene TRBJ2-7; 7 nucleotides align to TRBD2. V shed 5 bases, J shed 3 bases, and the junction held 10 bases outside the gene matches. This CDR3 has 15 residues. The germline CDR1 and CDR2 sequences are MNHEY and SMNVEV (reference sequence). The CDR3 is CASSRPRGSGYEQYF. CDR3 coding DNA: TGTGCCAGCAGTCGCCCGCGGGGGTCCGGCTACGAGCAGTACTTC.

CDR3 sequence reads: CASTNLVRTETYEQYF. DNA for the CDR3: TGTGCCAGCACCAACCTTGTCCGGACAGAAACCTACGAGCAGTACTTC. The chain uses TRBV28 and TRBJ2-7, with TRBD1 as a possible D gene (6 bases). There are 16 residues in the CDR3. The ends were cut back, 7 bases at V and 2 bases at J, with 21 bases in the middle. Germline loops: CDR1 MDHEN, CDR2 SYDVKM.

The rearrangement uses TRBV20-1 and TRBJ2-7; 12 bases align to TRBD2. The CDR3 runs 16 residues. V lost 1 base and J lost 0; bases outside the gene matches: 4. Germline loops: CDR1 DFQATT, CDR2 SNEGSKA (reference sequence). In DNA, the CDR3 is TGCAGTGCTAGAGGGACTAGCGGGACCCTCTCCTACGAGCAGTACTTC. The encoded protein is CSARGTSGTLSYEQYF.

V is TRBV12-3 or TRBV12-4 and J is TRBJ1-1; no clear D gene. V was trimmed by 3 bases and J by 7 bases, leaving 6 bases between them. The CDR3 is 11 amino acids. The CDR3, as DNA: TGTGCCAGCAGTTTCCTCGATGAAGCTTTCTTT. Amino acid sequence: CASSFLDEAFF.

In DNA form, the CDR3 reads TGTACCAGCAGCTTATGGTTTCGGGGGGAGACGCAGTATTTT. This encodes CTSSLWFRGETQYF. V gene TRBV7-2 combines with J gene TRBJ2-3; 7 nucleotides agree with TRBD2. With 2 bases clipped from V and 9 bases from J, the junction kept 8 bases outside the gene matches. The germline V gene encodes CDR1 SGHTA and CDR2 FQGNSA. The CDR3 totals 14 residues.